This entry lists 20 T cell receptor beta chains sequenced from one sample in a study of radiation and T cells in renal cell carcinoma. Data came from immunoSEQ multiplex PCR; TCRdb stores just in-frame clones and leaves some out. The data contain roughly 170,000 clones, less than 90% of them singletons. The time point: blood 4 weeks post-SBRT, at nephrectomy. The treatment is: 15 Gy SBRT to primary tumor, nephrectomy 4 weeks later. Sequences were derived from blood, sampled from a patient whose treatment included radiotherapy and nephrectomy. The receptors stem from a woman aged 45-65 years with renal cell carcinoma.

This clone was observed a few times. The J gene is TRBJ1-2, the V gene TRBV7-2, with D hard to call. The V end was cut by 5 bases, the J end by 5 bases, with 15 bases between. Per germline, CDR1 SGHTA and CDR2 FQGNSA. CDR3 size: 14 residues. CDR3 in DNA: TGTGCCAGCAGCCCCATGAGCACGCGATATGGCTACACCTTC. It translates to CASSPMSTRYGYTF.

This clone appeared a single time. This chain uses TRBV30 with TRBJ1-1, with a weak D call TRBD1 (6 bases). The CDR3 consists of 13 residues. V lost 2 bases, J lost 7 bases, and 14 bases lay in between. Germline lookup yields CDR1 GTSNPN and CDR2 SVGIG (reference sequence). In DNA, the CDR3 is TGTGCCTGGAGTCCTCAACAGGGCAATGAAGCTTTCTTT. It codes for CAWSPQQGNEAFF.

CDR3 DNA sequence: TGTGCCAGTAGTATAGTTGGGACAGTAACCTACGAGCAGTACTTC. Residues: CASSIVGTVTYEQYF. The genes are TRBV19 and TRBJ2-7; 7 bases map to TRBD1. Per the germline V gene, CDR1 is LNHDA and CDR2 is SQIVND (reference sequence). The CDR3 consists of 15 residues. Germline trimming cut 1 base from V and 2 bases from J; bases unmatched to any gene: 5.

CDR3 bases: TGTGCCAGCAATGTTGGCGGGGGGTGGGCAGATACGCAGTATTTT. Translation: CASNVGGGWADTQYF. The chain has TRBV9 and TRBJ2-3; 8 bases match TRBD2. The CDR3 consists of 15 residues. Germline trimming cut 6 bases from V and 4 bases from J; bases unmatched to any gene: 10. Germline values: CDR1 SGDLS, CDR2 YYNGEE. Full variable domain (missing parts from reference TRBV9 and TRBJ2-3): DSGVTQTPKHLITATGQRVTLRCSPRSGDLSVYWYQQSLDQGLQFLIQYYNGEERAKGNILERFSAQQFPDLHSELNLSSLELGDSALYFCASNVGGGWADTQYFGPGTRLTVL.

The chain recombines TRBV12-5 with TRBJ2-2; D is unresolved. This CDR3 has 14 amino acids. The germline V gene has CDR1 LGHNT and CDR2 FRNRAP. Trimming removed 6 bases from V and 2 bases from J, with 10 bases in between. The CDR3 region is CASGLPTNTGELFF. The CDR3 DNA reads as TGTGCTAGTGGCCTACCGACCAACACCGGGGAGCTGTTTTTT. The complete variable domain, with remaining parts taken from reference TRBV12-5 and TRBJ2-2, reads DARVTQTPRHKVTEMGQEVTMRCQPILGHNTVFWYRQTMMQGLELLAYFRNRAPLDDSGMPKDRFSAEMPDATLATLKIQPSEPRDSAVYFCASGLPTNTGELFFGEGSRLTVL.

The V gene is TRBV5-1, the J gene TRBJ2-5, with 8 bases aligning to TRBD1. J lost 3 bases, V lost 7 bases, and 5 bases had no gene match. Germline V lookup: CDR1 SGHRS, CDR2 YFSETQ. CDR3 length: 13 amino acids. CDR3 residues: CASAVTGEETQYF. DNA of the CDR3: TGCGCCAGCGCGGTGACAGGGGAAGAGACCCAGTACTTC.

The chain recombines TRBV6-6 with TRBJ2-2; D is undetermined. Between the trimmed V and J ends, which lost 5 bases and 0 bases, there was a span of 4 bases. The CDR3 has 13 residues. The germline V gene encodes CDR1 MNHNY and CDR2 SVGAGI (reference sequence). The chain's CDR3 is CASSGANTGELFF. The CDR3 nucleotides are TGTGCCAGCAGTGGGGCGAACACCGGGGAGCTGTTTTTT.

The rearrangement uses TRBV7-9 and TRBJ1-4; 9 positions agree with TRBD1. The CDR3 is made up of 15 amino acids. Germline assignment: CDR1 SEHNR and CDR2 FQNEAQ (reference sequence). J gave up 7 bases and V 4 bases, and 7 bases lay outside the gene matches. The CDR3 sequence is CASSSPGTGIEKLFF. The CDR3 bases are TGTGCCAGCAGCTCACCCGGGACAGGGATTGAAAAACTGTTTTTT. Full variable domain (remainder filled in from reference TRBV7-9 and TRBJ1-4): DTGVSQNPRHKITKRGQNVTFRCDPISEHNRLYWYRQTLGQGPEFLTYFQNEAQLEKSRLLSDRFSAERPKGSFSTLEIQRTEQGDSAMYLCASSSPGTGIEKLFFGSGTQLSVL.

The gene calls are TRBV10-1 and TRBJ2-3; D call uncertain. V shed 4 bases and J shed 0 bases, with 8 bases lying between them. The CDR3 spans 14 residues. Germline V gene data show CDR1 as WNHNN and CDR2 as SYGVQD (reference sequence). CDR3 nucleotide sequence: TGCGCCAGCAGTGGGGCAGCTAGCACAGATACGCAGTATTTT. It specifies CASSGAASTDTQYF.

V gene TRBV7-9 combines with J gene TRBJ2-3, with D perhaps matching TRBD2 (5 bases). This CDR3 has 13 residues. V lost 4 bases to trimming and J lost 7 bases, with 12 bases between them. Germline V gene sequence: CDR1 SEHNR, CDR2 FQNEAQ (reference sequence). This CDR3 reads CASSWDQRNTQYF. CDR3 DNA: TGTGCCAGCAGCTGGGATCAGCGGAATACGCAGTATTTT.

This chain joins TRBV4-1 and TRBJ2-5; 12 bases fit TRBD2. V lost 0 bases and J lost 5; bases outside the gene matches: 10. The CDR3 extends over 18 amino acids. Germline CDR1 is MGHRA and CDR2 is YSYEKL. The CDR3 protein is CASSQEASGGASGETQYF. In DNA form, the CDR3 reads TGCGCCAGCAGCCAAGAGGCTAGCGGGGGGGCCTCAGGGGAGACCCAGTACTTC.

V and J are TRBV7-9 and TRBJ1-1; TRBD1 matches at 9 bases. This CDR3 region has 15 residues. The J segment lost 2 bases and the V segment lost 7 bases, leaving 8 bases of the junction unmatched. Per germline, CDR1 SEHNR and CDR2 FQNEAQ (reference sequence). The CDR3 sequence is CASNSVQGANTEAFF. In DNA, the CDR3 is TGTGCCAGCAATTCCGTACAGGGGGCTAACACTGAAGCTTTCTTT.

The J gene is TRBJ2-5, the V gene TRBV6-1; 8 positions match TRBD1. Unmatched junction bases numbered 11, after V lost 6 bases and J lost 5 bases. The CDR3 is 15 residues long. Germline-derived CDR1 and CDR2 are MNHNS and SASEGT. The CDR3 region has the DNA TGTGCCAGCAGGCCCGACAGGGGATCGGGTGAGACCCAGTACTTC. It encodes CASRPDRGSGETQYF.

The chain carries TRBV5-5 and TRBJ1-5; D unresolved. Looked up from germline, CDR1 is SGHKS and CDR2 is YYEKEE (reference sequence). This CDR3 has 15 amino acids. Trimming left V 3 bases short and J 2 bases short, with 12 bases between. The CDR3 region has the DNA TGTGCCAGCAGCTCAGGCCCAGTGGGCAATCAGCCCCAGCATTTT. Protein: CASSSGPVGNQPQHF. The variable domain in full, with the rest retrieved from reference TRBV5-5 and TRBJ1-5, is DAGVTQSPTHLIKTRGQQVTLRCSPISGHKSVSWYQQVLGQGPQFIFQYYEKEERGRGNFPDRFSARQFPNYSSELNVNALLLGDSALYLCASSSGPVGNQPQHFGDGTRLSIL.

Worth noting for this clone: Other nucleotide sequences from this sample produce the same CDR3. This rearrangement joins TRBV29-1 to TRBJ1-1; D gene uncertain. V was shortened by 3 bases and J by 0 bases, with 5 bases between the two germline ends. The germline gives CDR1 SQVTM, CDR2 ANQGSEA. This CDR3 contains 12 residues. CDR3 nucleotides: TGCAGCGTTGAGGGTCTGAACACTGAAGCTTTCTTT. As protein: CSVEGLNTEAFF.

This clone has just one count. The gene calls are TRBV14 and TRBJ2-5; D is unresolved. There are 14 residues in the CDR3. V shed 5 bases and J shed 2 bases, with 12 bases lying between them. Germline V gives CDR1 SGHDN, CDR2 FVKESK. CDR3 region: CASSFSTPQETQYF. CDR3 in DNA: TGTGCCAGCAGCTTCTCGACACCGCAAGAGACCCAGTACTTC.

The V and J genes are TRBV19 and TRBJ1-1, with a weak D call TRBD1 (5 bases). Trimming took 10 bases from V and 0 from J, leaving 6 bases between them. CDR1 is LNHDA and CDR2 is SQIVND in the germline V gene (reference sequence). The CDR3 extends over 11 amino acids. CDR3 nucleotides: TGTGCCAAGGGGATGAACACTGAAGCTTTCTTT. Protein: CAKGMNTEAFF.

This clone is a singleton in its sample. The CDR3 here is CASSPSRASGGNQPQHF. CDR3 in DNA: TGTGCCAGCTCACCAAGCAGGGCATCGGGAGGCAATCAGCCCCAGCATTTT. The rearrangement uses TRBV18 and TRBJ1-5; weak D call: TRBD1 (5 bases). V dropped 2 bases and J dropped 2 bases, with 16 bases sitting between them. This CDR3 spans 17 amino acids. Germline V gene sequence: CDR1 KGHSH, CDR2 LQKENI.

The rearrangement uses TRBV18 and TRBJ1-1; 7 bases match TRBD1. V was clipped by 3 bases and J by 2 bases; unmatched bases: 9. The CDR3 runs 16 residues. Germline V gives CDR1 KGHSH, CDR2 LQKENI. CDR3 residues: CASSPIKTGLNTEAFF. CDR3 coding DNA: TGTGCCAGCTCACCCATTAAGACAGGGCTTAACACTGAAGCTTTCTTT.

This rearrangement joins TRBV6-6 to TRBJ1-1; no clear D gene. Germline V lookup: CDR1 MNHNY, CDR2 SVGAGI (reference sequence). The ends were cut back, 2 bases at V and 1 base at J, with 8 bases in the middle. The CDR3 contains 14 residues. CDR3 sequence: CASSYGIRNTEAFF. The CDR3 coding sequence is TGTGCCAGCAGTTACGGGATTAGGAACACTGAAGCTTTCTTT.